This T cell receptor (beta chain) was profiled in a study of T cell repertoires in cytomegalovirus infection. Trimming removed 0 bases from V and 2 bases from J; junction bases left unmatched: 4. The germline V gene has CDR1 DFQATT and CDR2 SNEGSKA (reference sequence). CDR3 length: 15 amino acids. MiXCR, applied by TCRdb to the reads, yields one record per CDR3 protein. The top ten clones hold about 45% of a sample with hundreds of thousands of distinct CDR3 sequences, under 45% of them seen once. Comments on this clonotype: Its antigen is unknown.

Points from the study as a whole: Using cumulative public TCR beta family frequency, the authors identified those who carried CMV together with the relevant HLA.

Sequencing used cultured PBMCs, obtained from culture after CMV antigen stimulation. The source of this sequence is a human donor in good health (CMV status not recorded). Some clones in this sample may be carry-over from other donors' samples. This chain connects TRBV20-1 to TRBJ2-3; 8 bases align to TRBD2. As DNA, the CDR3 is TGCAGTGCTAGAGATTTAGCGGGGCCCACAGATACGCAGTATTTT. Its protein is CSARDLAGPTDTQYF.